The source of this T cell receptor (beta chain) is a study of B cell selection in AIRE deficiency. Findings of the study overall: Approximately 29% of healthy-shared Treg sequences were found among patient Tconv cells. CDR3s were shorter in shared Treg sequences, reflecting few non-templated nucleotide insertions. Only TCRbeta was sequenced; 36.6% of shared healthy Treg sequences appeared in Tconv.

This clone occurred once. The antigen remains undetermined. Per the authors' pipeline: Conventional T cell pools: 95,000 to 120,000 distinct patient, around 1.5x10^5 donor TCRbeta sequences. Generated by immunoSEQ multiplex PCR, the TCRdb table keeps only in-frame clones and is missing some. Clonal size and the V and J genes are those of that table, whereas D and trimming came from the DNA. The sample consists of about 25,000 clones, less than 97% of them appearing once. V lost 1 base and J lost 4, with 11 bases in between. The germline V gene has CDR1 SGHRS and CDR2 YFSETQ. This CDR3 contains 14 residues. Sorting defined conventional CD4 T cells as CD4+CD127+.

The receptor comes from a human donor in good health. V gene TRBV5-1 combines with J gene TRBJ1-1, with a weak D call TRBD1 (5 bases). The material sequenced was CD4+CD127+ conventional T cells sorted from PBMCs. Here the CDR3 DNA reads TGCGCCAGCAGCTTGTCTGCGGGGCTCACTGAAGCTTTCTTT. This gives the protein CASSLSAGLTEAFF. The full variable domain, rest sourced from reference TRBV5-1 and TRBJ1-1, is KAGVTQTPRYLIKTRGQQVTLSCSPISGHRSVSWYQQTPGQGLQFLFEYFSETQRNKGNFPGRFSGRQFSNSRSEMNVSTLELGDSALYLCASSLSAGLTEAFFGQGTRLTVV.